A selection of T cell receptor beta chains follows, all from one sample in a study of cytomegalovirus exposure and HLA in healthy donors. Method: immunoSEQ multiplex PCR; TCRdb's copy keeps in-frame clones and lacks some. Of some 200,000 clones listed, about 80% were seen once; the top ten hold 1.5% to 2%. The sequencing sample was made of PBMCs. The receptor set was obtained from a man aged 18 to 29 in good health and CMV-seronegative. The CDR3 runs from the conserved cysteine through the conserved F or W. Fields, in order: J gene, clone size, V gene, D gene, CDR3 protein, CDR3 DNA. D genes are given only for firm matches. Rows may omit the clone size; those that give it use once, few, many or a size class.

TRBJ1-1 . TRBV19 . CASSIANLQGTEAFF TGTGCCAGTAGTATAGCTAACCTCCAGGGCACTGAAGCTTTCTTT
TRBJ2-3 . TRBV6-4 . CASSETGEADTQYF TGTGCCAGCAGTGAAACTGGGGAGGCAGATACGCAGTATTTT
TRBJ2-5 . TRBV7-9 . CASSLGGWETQYF TGTGCCAGCAGCTTAGGAGGGTGGGAGACCCAGTACTTC
TRBJ1-4 . TRBV7-9 . CASSPQGLEKLFF TGTGCCAGCAGCCCACAGGGTTTGGAGAAACTGTTTTTT
TRBJ2-7 . TRBV7-9 TRBD1 CASSYTGVGNEQYF TGTGCCAGCAGCTACACAGGGGTCGGGAACGAGCAGTACTTC
TRBJ2-5 . TRBV7-6 . CASSLYRETQYF TGTGCCAGCAGCCTCTATAGAGAGACCCAGTACTTC
TRBJ1-3 . TRBV14 . CASSQDRVGNTIYF TGTGCCAGCAGCCAAGATCGGGTTGGAAACACCATATATTTT
TRBJ1-5 few TRBV6-6 . CASSYLESNQPQHF TGTGCCAGCAGTTATCTGGAGAGCAATCAGCCCCAGCATTTT
TRBJ1-2 . TRBV2 TRBD1 CASSARDSYGYTF TGTGCCAGCAGTGCTCGGGACAGCTATGGCTACACCTTC
TRBJ2-2 . TRBV15 . CATKMGGQVTGELFF TGTGCCACAAAGATGGGGGGGCAGGTCACCGGGGAGCTGTTTTTT
TRBJ1-2 . TRBV28 . CASINWGGPNYGYTF TGTGCCAGCATCAACTGGGGGGGGCCTAACTATGGCTACACCTTC
TRBJ2-1 . TRBV15 . CATSRDQKRFF TGTGCCACCAGCAGAGACCAAAAGCGGTTCTTC
TRBJ1-2 once TRBV20-1 . CSARERDGYTF TGCAGTGCTAGAGAACGGGATGGCTACACCTTC
TRBJ1-5 . TRBV11-2 TRBD1 CASSYQNRGSGNQPQHF TGTGCCAGCAGCTACCAAAACAGGGGTAGCGGCAATCAGCCCCAGCATTTT
TRBJ2-7 . TRBV7-9 . CASSLSGYSYEQYF TGTGCCAGCAGCTTAAGCGGTTACTCCTACGAGCAGTACTTC
TRBJ2-7 . TRBV28 TRBD1 CASSFSGTGGPYEQYF TGTGCCAGCAGTTTTTCCGGGACAGGGGGCCCCTACGAGCAGTACTTC
TRBJ2-7 . TRBV7-6 TRBD1 CASSLGTGAAEQYF TGTGCCAGCAGCTTAGGGACAGGGGCAGCCGAGCAGTACTTC
TRBJ1-4 . TRBV6-8 . CASSYGRGTEKLFF TGTGCCAGCAGTTACGGCCGAGGTACTGAAAAACTGTTTTTT
TRBJ2-7 few TRBV5-6 . CASSLSSYEQYF TGTGCCAGCAGCTTGTCTTCCTACGAGCAGTACTTC
TRBJ2-5 . TRBV4-1 TRBD2 CASSQVGLAGEETQYF TGCGCCAGCAGCCAGGTGGGACTAGCGGGAGAAGAGACCCAGTACTTC
TRBJ2-7 . TRBV10-3 TRBD2 CAIGTSIYEQYF TGTGCCATCGGGACTAGTATCTACGAGCAGTACTTC
TRBJ2-5 . TRBV6-6 TRBD1 CASSRTGGQETQYF TGTGCCAGCAGCCGTACAGGGGGCCAAGAGACCCAGTACTTC
TRBJ2-2 many TRBV4-3 . CASSQGEVTGELFF TGCGCCAGCAGCCAAGGAGAGGTAACCGGGGAGCTGTTTTTT
TRBJ2-7 once TRBV28 . CASGETGNYEQYF TGTGCCAGTGGGGAAACAGGAAACTACGAGCAGTACTTC
TRBJ2-1 once TRBV7-8 . CASSLEDYNYNEQFF TGTGCCAGCAGCTTAGAAGACTATAATTACAATGAGCAGTTCTTC
TRBJ1-1 . TRBV30 . CAWSGQDYTEAFF TGTGCCTGGAGTGGACAGGACTACACTGAAGCTTTCTTT
TRBJ1-3 . TRBV5-1 . CASSPGGIPGNTIYF TGCGCCAGCAGCCCGGGTGGAATACCTGGAAACACCATATATTTT
TRBJ1-5 few TRBV27 TRBD1 CASSIQGILNQPQHF TGTGCCAGCAGTATACAGGGGATTTTAAATCAGCCCCAGCATTTT
TRBJ1-3 once TRBV28 . CASSSLQGRNTIYF TGTGCCAGCAGTTCCTTACAGGGAAGAAACACCATATATTTT
TRBJ2-2 . TRBV29-1 . CSVEGLANTGELFF TGCAGCGTTGAAGGACTAGCGAACACCGGGGAGCTGTTTTTT
TRBJ2-7 . TRBV30 . CAWSSQGYEQYF TGTGCCTGGAGTTCCCAGGGTTACGAGCAGTACTTC
TRBJ1-5 . TRBV28 TRBD1 CAIRTGDFNQPQHF TGTGCCATCAGGACAGGGGACTTCAATCAGCCCCAGCATTTT
TRBJ2-3 . TRBV29-1 . CSVEVQGTITDTQYF TGCAGCGTTGAAGTTCAGGGGACTATCACAGATACGCAGTATTTT
TRBJ2-3 once TRBV15 . CATSRDLPEDSTDTQYF TGTGCCACCAGCAGAGATCTTCCGGAGGACTCCACAGATACGCAGTATTTT
TRBJ1-2 few TRBV5-1 . CASSSNGYGYTF TGTGCCAGCAGCTCGAACGGCTATGGCTACACCTTC
TRBJ2-5 few TRBV10-3 . CAISEGGGQETQYF TGTGCCATCAGTGAGGGGGGCGGCCAAGAGACCCAGTACTTC
TRBJ2-7 . TRBV19 . CASSISPGSNYEQYF TGTGCCAGTAGTATTTCCCCGGGATCAAACTACGAGCAGTACTTC
TRBJ2-7 . TRBV28 TRBD2 CATEFSGSSYEQYF TGTGCCACAGAATTTAGCGGGAGCTCCTACGAGCAGTACTTC
TRBJ2-6 once TRBV2 . CASEASSGANVLTF TGTGCCAGCGAGGCCAGCTCTGGGGCCAACGTCCTGACTTTC
TRBJ2-3 . TRBV29-1 TRBD1 CSVDKTGQGETDTQYF TGCAGCGTTGACAAAACGGGACAGGGGGAAACAGATACGCAGTATTTT
TRBJ2-1 few TRBV7-3 TRBD2 CASSWASGSDEQFF TGTGCCAGCAGCTGGGCTAGCGGGAGCGATGAGCAGTTCTTC
TRBJ1-5 . TRBV4-3 . CASSQDRQGQQPQHF TGCGCCAGCAGCCAAGATCGGCAGGGTCAGCAGCCCCAGCATTTT
TRBJ2-7 . TRBV6-5 TRBD1 CASSTDRGFDEQYF TGTGCCAGCAGTACCGACAGGGGTTTCGACGAGCAGTACTTC
TRBJ1-5 . TRBV27 TRBD1 CASWTGGGNQPQHF TGTGCCAGCTGGACAGGAGGGGGCAATCAGCCCCAGCATTTT
TRBJ2-7 . TRBV28 TRBD2 CASSSGTSGTLRQQYF TGTGCCAGCAGTTCCGGGACTAGCGGCACCCTACGACAGCAGTACTTC
TRBJ2-3 . TRBV7-3 TRBD2 CASSLRGGSGDTQYF TGTGCCAGCAGCTTAAGAGGCGGGAGCGGGGATACGCAGTATTTT
TRBJ1-1 once TRBV14 . CASSQNDTPLEAFF TGTGCCAGCAGCCAGAACGACACTCCCCTTGAAGCTTTCTTT
TRBJ1-2 . TRBV11-2 . CASSQQGYNYGYTF TGTGCCAGCAGCCAACAGGGATATAACTATGGCTACACCTTC
TRBJ2-7 . TRBV30 . CAWSTLGSEQYF TGTGCCTGGAGCACGTTAGGGAGCGAGCAGTACTTC
TRBJ1-2 . TRBV6-5 TRBD1 CASSMTGERGYTF TGTGCCAGCAGTATGACAGGGGAGCGAGGCTACACCTTC
TRBJ2-1 . TRBV11-2 . CASSLVAGQNNEQFF TGTGCCAGCAGCTTAGTGGCAGGGCAGAACAATGAGCAGTTCTTC
TRBJ1-2 . TRBV6-1 TRBD1 CASAPGQNYGYTF TGTGCCAGCGCCCCGGGACAGAACTATGGCTACACCTTC
TRBJ2-1 . TRBV5-1 . CASSLAGSSNEQFF TGCGCCAGCAGCTTGGCCGGGTCGTCCAATGAGCAGTTCTTC
TRBJ2-5 . TRBV27 TRBD2 CASSFRLAGGPETQYF TGTGCCAGCAGTTTCAGACTAGCGGGAGGTCCTGAGACCCAGTACTTC
TRBJ2-1 . TRBV7-3 . CASSLELGLGYNEQFF TGTGCCAGCAGCTTAGAGTTGGGACTTGGCTACAATGAGCAGTTCTTC
TRBJ2-7 . TRBV2 TRBD1 CASSVARTGSSYEQYF TGTGCCAGCAGTGTCGCCCGGACAGGGAGCTCCTACGAGCAGTACTTC
TRBJ2-7 once TRBV6-6 . CASSYDKGGGRYEQYF TGTGCCAGCAGTTACGACAAAGGTGGTGGGCGCTACGAGCAGTACTTC
TRBJ1-1 . TRBV30 TRBD1 CAWSRPRGQKAFF TGTGCCTGGAGTCGTCCCAGGGGGCAGAAAGCTTTCTTT
TRBJ2-5 . TRBV11-2 . CASSLGGEYETQYF TGTGCCAGCAGCTTAGGGGGGGAGTATGAGACCCAGTACTTC
TRBJ2-7 . TRBV6-1 . CASSESSALEQYF TGTGCCAGCAGTGAAAGCTCCGCGCTCGAGCAGTACTTC